This is a list of T cell receptor beta chains from one sample in a study of blood T cell repertoires in COVID-19. Some clones are missing from TCRdb's copy, which holds only in-frame ones; the method was immunoSEQ multiplex PCR. Among about 220,000 clones listed, about 78% were seen once. The sequencing sample was made of peripheral blood. All receptors come from an older woman with acute or convalescent COVID-19. CDR3s include the opening cysteine and the closing phenylalanine or tryptophan. The order of the fields is V gene, J gene, CDR3 protein.

v_gene: TRBV5-1
j_gene: TRBJ2-3
CDR3aa: CASSLRSGGFPTDTQYF

v_gene: TRBV7-2
j_gene: TRBJ2-2
CDR3aa: CASSQTGELFF

v_gene: TRBV19
j_gene: TRBJ2-7
CDR3aa: CASNDRASSYEQYF

v_gene: TRBV24-1
j_gene: TRBJ2-7
CDR3aa: CATAKGGDYEQYF

v_gene: TRBV5-1
j_gene: TRBJ2-3
CDR3aa: CASSLAGARTDTQYF

v_gene: TRBV7-2
j_gene: TRBJ2-5
CDR3aa: CASSTGTSGGLQETQYF

v_gene: TRBV6-5
j_gene: TRBJ2-5
CDR3aa: CASSYSGQRETQYF

v_gene: TRBV6-5
j_gene: TRBJ2-5
CDR3aa: CASSYSSLGGGQTQYF

v_gene: TRBV29-1
j_gene: TRBJ2-2
CDR3aa: CSVTGVLSGTGELFF

v_gene: TRBV10-3
j_gene: TRBJ1-1
CDR3aa: CATQDRGEAFF

v_gene: TRBV10-3
j_gene: TRBJ1-1
CDR3aa: CAMGQGTPEAFF

v_gene: TRBV2
j_gene: TRBJ2-5
CDR3aa: CASSLLPLAEGGETQYF

v_gene: TRBV19
j_gene: TRBJ1-1
CDR3aa: CASSPDRGITEAFF

v_gene: TRBV5-1
j_gene: TRBJ2-3
CDR3aa: CASSQTSGGLDTQYF

v_gene: TRBV6-5
j_gene: TRBJ2-7
CDR3aa: CASSRQVNSYEQYF

v_gene: TRBV24-1
j_gene: TRBJ2-3
CDR3aa: CATSERGVTDTQYF

v_gene: TRBV19
j_gene: TRBJ1-1
CDR3aa: CASSPQGSEGEAFF

v_gene: TRBV7-6
j_gene: TRBJ2-2
CDR3aa: CASSEGQGSSGGELFF

v_gene: TRBV30
j_gene: TRBJ2-7
CDR3aa: CAWSPRDEQYF

v_gene: TRBV5-1
j_gene: TRBJ1-1
CDR3aa: CASREGGSNTEAFF

v_gene: TRBV15
j_gene: TRBJ1-5
CDR3aa: CATNIDNQPQHF

v_gene: TRBV3-1/TRBV3-2
j_gene: TRBJ1-5
CDR3aa: CASSPEISGQPQHF

v_gene: TRBV11-3
j_gene: TRBJ2-1
CDR3aa: CASSPGQNNEQFF

v_gene: TRBV24-1
j_gene: TRBJ2-6
CDR3aa: CATSAGSLSGANVLTF

v_gene: TRBV10-2
j_gene: TRBJ2-2
CDR3aa: CASSKLAGSNTGELFF

v_gene: TRBV6-5
j_gene: TRBJ2-7
CDR3aa: CASRARDNRAYEQYF

v_gene: TRBV15
j_gene: TRBJ2-5
CDR3aa: CATRKGVRGVGETQYF

v_gene: TRBV5-6
j_gene: TRBJ2-7
CDR3aa: CASSVTGLGNDEQYF

v_gene: TRBV5-1
j_gene: TRBJ2-5
CDR3aa: CASWDSGGAVGTQYF

v_gene: TRBV5-1
j_gene: TRBJ1-4
CDR3aa: CASSRDSPNEKLFF

v_gene: TRBV5-5
j_gene: TRBJ2-2
CDR3aa: CASSSKSEAGELFF

v_gene: TRBV7-9
j_gene: TRBJ2-2
CDR3aa: CASSSGQGDGGELFF

v_gene: TRBV15
j_gene: TRBJ2-3
CDR3aa: CATSREGGRTDTQYF

v_gene: TRBV5-4
j_gene: TRBJ2-5
CDR3aa: CASSELGLARVCQETQYF

v_gene: TRBV11-2
j_gene: TRBJ2-7
CDR3aa: CASSLAGTGGNEQYF

v_gene: TRBV5-1
j_gene: TRBJ2-3
CDR3aa: CASSLEVAATDTQYF

v_gene: TRBV3-1/TRBV3-2
j_gene: TRBJ1-2
CDR3aa: CASSRRDRTGDGYTF

v_gene: TRBV5-6
j_gene: TRBJ2-3
CDR3aa: CASSLDSEGTQYF

v_gene: TRBV19
j_gene: TRBJ2-3
CDR3aa: CASSSAGQGAAGTDTQYF

v_gene: TRBV4-1
j_gene: TRBJ1-6
CDR3aa: CASSQVYNNSPLHF

v_gene: TRBV25-1
j_gene: TRBJ1-4
CDR3aa: CASSETAGDEKLFF

v_gene: TRBV11-2
j_gene: TRBJ1-6
CDR3aa: CASSATGYNSPLHF

v_gene: TRBV5-1
j_gene: TRBJ2-3
CDR3aa: CASSLGGGLAGGSTTDTQYF

v_gene: TRBV7-2
j_gene: TRBJ1-3
CDR3aa: CASSSTGVVGNTIYF

v_gene: TRBV18
j_gene: TRBJ2-2
CDR3aa: CASSVQGRIPGELFF

v_gene: TRBV6-2/TRBV6-3
j_gene: TRBJ2-2
CDR3aa: CASSYLGEGYAGELFF

v_gene: TRBV10-3
j_gene: TRBJ1-2
CDR3aa: CATGTGGTYGYTF

v_gene: TRBV7-6
j_gene: TRBJ2-3
CDR3aa: CASSWTRTADTQYF

v_gene: TRBV6-2/TRBV6-3
j_gene: TRBJ1-5
CDR3aa: CASSGQGQPQHF

v_gene: TRBV25-1
j_gene: TRBJ1-6
CDR3aa: CARSDGGGLGSPLHF

v_gene: TRBV7-6
j_gene: TRBJ2-3
CDR3aa: CASSPGGTDTQYF

v_gene: TRBV4-3
j_gene: TRBJ2-6
CDR3aa: CASSRDRLYSGANVLTF

v_gene: TRBV5-4
j_gene: TRBJ2-3
CDR3aa: CASSLTSGGPSPTDTQYF

v_gene: TRBV19
j_gene: TRBJ1-1
CDR3aa: CASGQEMNTEAFF

v_gene: TRBV25-1
j_gene: TRBJ1-1
CDR3aa: CASSTPGTVTEAFF